One and the same sample provided the 30 T cell receptor beta chains below, sequenced in a study of blood T cells in healthy people across ages. A second about 6 to 12 cycle PCR used barcoded and J-beta primers. TCRdb re-analysed the 5' RACE reads in MiXCR, keeping a single row per CDR3 protein. Among approximately 880,000 distinct CDR3 sequences listed, roughly 48% were seen once. The sample was blood. The receptors stem from a man aged 25 to 40 in good health.

The chain uses TRBV20-1 and TRBJ1-2; 7 bases map to TRBD1. The CDR3 contains 12 residues. Trimming cost V 3 bases and J 7 bases; bases outside gene matches: 5. Germline V CDR1 and CDR2: DFQATT, SNEGSKA (reference sequence). The CDR3, as DNA: TGCAGTGCTAGTCTCCGGACAGGTGGCTACACCTTC. This gives the protein CSASLRTGGYTF.

The V gene is TRBV28, the J gene TRBJ1-2, with 7 bases that match TRBD1. The CDR3 loop spans 14 amino acids. The germline V gene encodes CDR1 MDHEN and CDR2 SYDVKM. Trimming cost V 5 bases and J 7 bases; bases outside gene matches: 10. The CDR3 DNA follows: TGTGCCAGCAGTCGACAGGGAGGGGTATTTGGCTACACCTTC. This translates into CASSRQGGVFGYTF.

This chain links TRBV2 with TRBJ1-2, with D perhaps matching TRBD1 (6 bases). V was trimmed by 2 bases and J by 3 bases, leaving 10 bases between them. The CDR3 is 14 amino acids. CDR1 SNHLY and CDR2 FYNNEI come from the germline V gene. For the CDR3, the DNA is TGTGCCAGCAGTGAAAGGGGGACTCACTATGGCTACACCTTC. It codes for CASSERGTHYGYTF.

On this clonotype itself: It may be a read error: a sequence one base away is much more abundant. The genes are TRBV7-9 and TRBJ1-2; 9 bases fit TRBD1. The CDR3 covers 13 residues. Germline assignment: CDR1 SEHNR and CDR2 FQNEAQ (reference sequence). J lost 4 bases, V lost 6 bases, and 3 bases had no gene match. The CDR3 DNA reads TGTGCCAGCAGACAGGGACAGGGCTATGGCTACACCTTC. It encodes CASRQGQGYGYTF.

On this clonotype: Given a much more abundant clone one base away, this may be a read error. The chain employs TRBV3-1 and TRBJ1-2, with 7 positions matching TRBD1. Per germline, CDR1 LGHDT and CDR2 YNNKEL (reference sequence). The CDR3 is made up of 13 amino acids. V lost 7 bases to trimming and J lost 2 bases; unmatched junction nucleotides: 4. CDR3 sequence (DNA): TGTGCCAGCACCCAGGGACAGAACTATGGCTACACCTTC. Amino acids: CASTQGQNYGYTF. Filled out from reference TRBV3-1 and TRBJ1-2, the complete variable domain reads DTAVSQTPKYLVTQMGNDKSIKCEQNLGHDTMYWYKQDSKKFLKIMFSYNNKELIINETVPNRFSPKSPDKAHLNLHINSLELGDSAVYFCASTQGQNYGYTFGSGTRLTVV.

The chain recombines TRBV6-6 with TRBJ1-2; unclear D gene. CDR1 is MNHNY and CDR2 is SVGAGI in the germline V gene (reference sequence). Trimming removed 0 bases from V and 6 bases from J, with 14 bases in between. This CDR3 comprises 15 residues. CDR3 protein: CASSYSGRRANGYTF. The CDR3 nucleotides read TGTGCCAGCAGTTACTCAGGACGACGAGCAAATGGCTACACCTTC.

This chain links TRBV20-1 with TRBJ2-1, with 12 bases fitting TRBD2. Germline V CDR1 and CDR2: DFQATT, SNEGSKA (reference sequence). The V segment lost 5 bases and the J segment 7 bases; nucleotides outside the gene matches: 3. The CDR3 is 13 amino acids. This chain's CDR3 is CSARTSGTNEQFF. Here the CDR3 DNA reads TGCAGTGCTCGGACTAGCGGGACTAATGAGCAGTTCTTC.

The chain couples TRBV7-9 to TRBJ1-1; D is uncertain. V lost 4 bases, J lost 7 bases, and 10 bases lay in between. Germline loops: CDR1 SEHNR, CDR2 FQNEAQ (reference sequence). The CDR3 runs 12 residues. The CDR3 protein is CASSYLDFEAFF. The CDR3 DNA reads TGTGCCAGCAGCTATTTGGACTTTGAAGCTTTCTTT. The full variable domain, rest sourced from reference TRBV7-9 and TRBJ1-1, is DTGVSQNPRHKITKRGQNVTFRCDPISEHNRLYWYRQTLGQGPEFLTYFQNEAQLEKSRLLSDRFSAERPKGSFSTLEIQRTEQGDSAMYLCASSYLDFEAFFGQGTRLTVV.

V and J are TRBV3-1 and TRBJ2-5, with D possibly TRBD2 on 5 matching bases. Germline CDR1 reads LGHDT; CDR2 reads YNNKEL (reference sequence). V was pared by 4 bases and J by 5 bases, with 20 bases between. The CDR3 loop spans 16 amino acids. CDR3 amino acids: CASSPAPASTRETQYF. The CDR3 bases are TGTGCCAGCAGCCCGGCACCGGCTAGCACCCGTGAGACCCAGTACTTC.

V is TRBV6-2 or TRBV6-3 and J is TRBJ2-4; 10 bases match TRBD2. J lost 7 bases, V lost 5 bases, and 8 bases had no gene match. The CDR3 runs to 15 residues. Germline CDR1 reads MNHEY; CDR2 reads SVGEGT. The CDR3 region is CASSPPSGGANIQYF. The DNA of the CDR3 is TGTGCCAGCAGTCCCCCCAGCGGGGGGGCGAACATTCAGTACTTC.

The chain is built from TRBV4-2 and TRBJ1-1; no firm D call. The length of the CDR3 is 13 residues. Germline V gene lookup returns CDR1 LGHNA and CDR2 YNFKEQ. Trimming took off 1 base at V and 8 bases at J, with 11 bases between the two ends. For the CDR3, the DNA is TGTGCCAGCAGCCAAGGAGGGTATTCGGAAGCTTTCTTT. Its protein product is CASSQGGYSEAFF.

Note on this clonotype: This may arise from a read error, as a much more abundant clone is one base away. The chain employs TRBV18 and TRBJ2-5; TRBD1 aligns across 8 bases. CDR1 is KGHSH, CDR2 LQKENI, per germline. CDR3 length: 14 residues. The CDR3 loop reads CANSPRTGQETQYF. The CDR3 DNA follows: TGTGCCAACTCACCACGGACAGGGCAAGAGACCCAGTACTTC.

This clonotype was seen a few times. The V and J genes are TRBV29-1 and TRBJ2-3, with D tentatively TRBD1 (6 bases). V was shortened by 6 bases and J by 6 bases, with 13 bases between the two germline ends. This CDR3 region has 12 residues. Germline V lookup: CDR1 SQVTM, CDR2 ANQGSEA. CDR3 sequence reads: CSVAQGSDTQYF. Here the CDR3 DNA reads TGCAGCGTGGCACAGGGTTCCGATACGCAGTATTTT.

The V and J genes are TRBV27 and TRBJ1-2, with no clear D. Between the trimmed V and J ends, which lost 2 bases and 6 bases, there was a span of 10 bases. The CDR3 consists of 13 residues. Germline V gene sequence: CDR1 MNHEY, CDR2 SMNVEV (reference sequence). The DNA for the CDR3 is TGTGCCAGCAGTTTAATCGGGGAGGATGGCTACACCTTC. Amino acid sequence: CASSLIGEDGYTF.

This clonotype was counted a few times. This chain uses TRBV28 with TRBJ1-2, with D maybe TRBD1 (6 bases). Germline CDR1 MDHEN, CDR2 SYDVKM. CDR3 length: 14 amino acids. Trimming stripped 6 bases from V and 2 bases from J, with 13 bases between. The CDR3 spells CASRRDTLNYGYTF. CDR3 DNA sequence: TGTGCCAGCAGGAGGGACACGTTGAACTATGGCTACACCTTC.

V gene TRBV7-2 combines with J gene TRBJ1-5; 9 bases line up with TRBD1. CDR3 length: 15 amino acids. CDR1 and CDR2 (germline): SGHTA, FQGNSA. Trimming took 4 bases from V and 1 from J; bases not matched to a gene: 2. CDR3 sequence (DNA): TGTGCCAGCAGCTCCGGACAGGGGAGCAATCAGCCCCAGCATTTT. Encoded protein: CASSSGQGSNQPQHF.

This chain links TRBV5-1 with TRBJ2-4, with 8 bases fitting TRBD1. The CDR3 extends over 14 amino acids. Germline loops: CDR1 SGHRS, CDR2 YFSETQ. V dropped 4 bases and J dropped 5; count of bases not matched to a gene: 5. The DNA for the CDR3 is TGCGCCAGCAGCCTGACAGGGGCCCAAAACATTCAGTACTTC. It yields the protein CASSLTGAQNIQYF.

V usage is TRBV6-5 and J usage is TRBJ1-2; D unclear. CDR1 and CDR2 (germline): MNHEY, SVGAGI. The CDR3 runs to 13 residues. The V and J ends lost 5 bases and 4 bases respectively, with 11 bases between them. This CDR3 is CASSDLRVYGYTF. CDR3 nucleotides: TGTGCCAGCAGTGACTTACGAGTCTATGGCTACACCTTC.

The chain links TRBV2 to TRBJ2-3; perhaps D is TRBD1 or TRBD2 (5 bases each). The CDR3 extends over 14 amino acids. Germline V CDR1 and CDR2: SNHLY, FYNNEI. V gave up 9 bases and J gave up 10 bases, with 23 bases separating them. The CDR3 protein is CASGTAVRREAQYF. In nucleotides, the CDR3 is TGTGCCAGTGGGACGGCAGTGAGAAGAGAAGCGCAGTATTTT.

This clonotype was found a few times. The rearrangement links TRBV20-1 to TRBJ2-1, with 12 bases identical to TRBD2. CDR1 and CDR2 from the germline V gene are DFQATT and SNEGSKA (reference sequence). The CDR3 has 14 amino acids. The junction had 5 bases not matched to a gene; V was cut back by 5 bases and J by 6 bases. This CDR3 reads CSASPGLAGNEQFF. As DNA, the CDR3 is TGCAGTGCTTCTCCGGGACTAGCGGGCAATGAGCAGTTCTTC.

This chain joins TRBV28 and TRBJ2-7; D gene unclear. Trimming left V 6 bases short and J 5 bases short, with 11 bases between. The CDR3 extends over 12 amino acids. CDR1 and CDR2 (germline): MDHEN, SYDVKM. The CDR3 DNA sequence: TGTGCCAGCAGATTTGGACGTGACGAGCAGTACTTC. It specifies CASRFGRDEQYF.

This rearrangement joins TRBV6-5 to TRBJ2-3, with D perhaps TRBD1 or TRBD2 (5 bases each). Trimming pared 2 bases from V and 6 bases from J, leaving 15 bases between. The germline V gene encodes CDR1 MNHEY and CDR2 SVGAGI. This CDR3 has 15 amino acids. Written as DNA, the CDR3 is TGTGCCAGCAGTTACCTGGGACCCGGCCAGGATACGCAGTATTTT. Protein: CASSYLGPGQDTQYF.

This clonotype was detected only a few times. The chain carries TRBV2 and TRBJ2-7; 7 bases map to TRBD1. CDR1 is SNHLY and CDR2 is FYNNEI in the germline V gene. The CDR3 totals 16 residues. V shed 5 bases, J shed 2 bases, and the junction held 12 bases outside the gene matches. CDR3 DNA: TGTGCCAGCAGTAGGACAGGCGTGGGGGCTACCTACGAGCAGTACTTC. Amino acid sequence: CASSRTGVGATYEQYF.

This clonotype was counted only a few times. As DNA, the CDR3 is TGTGCCTGGATTGCGGGGTTGGTATCAGATACGCAGTATTTT. This encodes CAWIAGLVSDTQYF. The chain combines TRBV30 with TRBJ2-3; a possible D gene is TRBD2 (6 bases). The germline V gene encodes CDR1 GTSNPN and CDR2 SVGIG (reference sequence). This CDR3 comprises 14 residues. The V and J ends lost 4 bases and 4 bases respectively, with 15 bases between them.

Turning to this clonotype: Mismatch with germline at one junction end may stem from a read error. This sequence joins TRBV29-1 and TRBJ2-3; the D is unclear. Germline V lookup: CDR1 SQVTM, CDR2 ANQGSEA. CDR3 length: 16 residues. CDR3 loop: CSVEPGLAAVTDTQYF. The CDR3 DNA follows: TGCAGTGTTGAGCCCGGGCTCGCCGCTGTAACAGATACGCAGTATTTT.

In regard to this clonotype: This may be a read error, as it is one base from a much larger clone. The chain is built from TRBV4-2 and TRBJ1-2; D unclear. V dropped 5 bases and J dropped 5 bases, with 12 bases sitting between them. The CDR3 has 13 amino acids. CDR1 is LGHNA, CDR2 YNFKEQ, per germline. CDR3 residues: CASSFKIEYGYTF. As DNA, the CDR3 is TGTGCCAGCAGCTTTAAGATAGAGTATGGCTACACCTTC.

The V gene is TRBV5-6, the J gene TRBJ1-2; weak D call: TRBD1 (5 bases). Germline values: CDR1 SGHDT, CDR2 YYEEEE. CDR3 length equals 14 residues. The V end lost 3 bases, the J end lost 7 bases, and 16 bases lay between the germline ends. CDR3 amino acids: CASSSPRGVGGYTF. CDR3 sequence (DNA): TGTGCCAGCAGCTCCCCAAGGGGCGTTGGTGGCTACACCTTC.

V and J are TRBV14 and TRBJ1-1; TRBD1 agrees at 9 bases. Germline values: CDR1 SGHDN, CDR2 FVKESK. The CDR3 is 17 amino acids. The V gene end was trimmed by 4 bases and the J gene end by 3 bases; junction bases not matched to a gene: 12. CDR3 in amino acids: CASSPRTGVRFYTEAFF. The CDR3 DNA follows: TGTGCCAGCAGCCCACGGACAGGGGTTCGCTTTTACACTGAAGCTTTCTTT. Full variable domain (rest looked up from reference TRBV14 and TRBJ1-1): EAGVTQFPSHSVIEKGQTVTLRCDPISGHDNLYWYRRVMGKEIKFLLHFVKESKQDESGMPNNRFLAERTGGTYSTLKVQPAELEDSGVYFCASSPRTGVRFYTEAFFGQGTRLTVV.

The chain couples TRBV7-3 to TRBJ2-3; D remains ambiguous. The germline V and J ends were trimmed by 10 bases and 2 bases, with 16 bases remaining between them. Germline V lookup: CDR1 SGHTA, CDR2 FQGTGA. The CDR3 runs 14 residues. CDR3 residues: CATNRLTSTDTQYF. The CDR3 coding sequence is TGTGCCACGAACCGATTAACCTCCACAGATACGCAGTATTTT.

This clonotype was counted ten times or more. The chain carries TRBV28 and TRBJ1-1; D might be TRBD1 (5 bases). The CDR3 spans 17 residues. V lost 2 bases, J lost 0 bases, and 16 bases lay in between. Germline loops: CDR1 MDHEN, CDR2 SYDVKM. The CDR3 region has the DNA TGTGCCAGCAGTTTACATTTACGAGGGGCATTGAACACTGAAGCTTTCTTT. Its translation is CASSLHLRGALNTEAFF.